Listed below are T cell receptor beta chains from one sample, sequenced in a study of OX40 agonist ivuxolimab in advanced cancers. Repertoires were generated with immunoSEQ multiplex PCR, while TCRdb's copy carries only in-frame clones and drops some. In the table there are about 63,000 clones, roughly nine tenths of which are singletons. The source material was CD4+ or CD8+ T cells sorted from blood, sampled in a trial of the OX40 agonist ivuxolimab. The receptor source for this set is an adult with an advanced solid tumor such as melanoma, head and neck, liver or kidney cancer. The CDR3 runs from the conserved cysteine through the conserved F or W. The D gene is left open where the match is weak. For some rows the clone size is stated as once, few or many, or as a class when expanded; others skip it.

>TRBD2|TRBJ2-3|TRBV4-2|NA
CASSPLGLADVNTDTQYF
TGTGCCAGCAGCCCGTTGGGACTAGCGGATGTGAACACAGATACGCAGTATTTT
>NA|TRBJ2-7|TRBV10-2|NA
CASSESGDGALYEQYF
TGCGCCAGCAGTGAGTCGGGGGACGGGGCTTTGTACGAGCAGTACTTC
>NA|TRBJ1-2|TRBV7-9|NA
CASSVDWYGYTF
TGTGCCAGCAGCGTTGACTGGTATGGCTACACCTTC
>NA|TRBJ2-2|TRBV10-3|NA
CAISESKGEANTGELFF
TGTGCCATCAGTGAGTCGAAGGGGGAGGCGAACACCGGGGAGCTGTTTTTT
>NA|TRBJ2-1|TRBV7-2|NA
CASSPGTSIYNEQFF
TGTGCCAGCAGCCCCGGGACGTCGATCTACAATGAGCAGTTCTTC
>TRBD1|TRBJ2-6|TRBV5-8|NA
CASSWTGSSGANVLTF
TGTGCCAGCAGCTGGACAGGGAGCTCTGGGGCCAACGTCCTGACTTTC
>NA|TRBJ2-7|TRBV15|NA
CATSRDVTFHSYEQYF
TGTGCCACCAGCAGAGATGTCACTTTTCACTCCTACGAGCAGTACTTC
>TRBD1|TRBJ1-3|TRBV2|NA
CASGRDRAGNTIYF
TGTGCCAGCGGAAGGGACAGGGCTGGAAACACCATATATTTT
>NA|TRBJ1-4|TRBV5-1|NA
CASSLSVTTNEKLFF
TGCGCCAGCAGCTTGTCAGTGACAACTAATGAAAAACTGTTTTTT
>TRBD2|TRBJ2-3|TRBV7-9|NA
CASSLSAGGTDTQYF
TGTGCCAGCAGCTTAAGTGCGGGGGGCACAGATACGCAGTATTTT
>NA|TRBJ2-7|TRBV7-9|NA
CASSLAVLRDNKGEQYF
TGTGCCAGCAGCTTAGCAGTCCTTCGGGATAACAAGGGGGAGCAGTACTTC
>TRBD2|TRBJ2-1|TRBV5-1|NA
CASSPTGFGLAASYNEQFF
TGCGCCAGCAGCCCGACCGGATTCGGACTAGCGGCTTCCTACAATGAGCAGTTCTTC
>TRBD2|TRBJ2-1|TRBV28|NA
CSSGILAYNEQFF
TGTTCTAGCGGGATTTTAGCCTACAATGAGCAGTTCTTC
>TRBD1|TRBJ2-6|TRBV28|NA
CASRTGGAGANVLTF
TGTGCCAGCCGAACAGGGGGCGCCGGGGCCAACGTCCTGACTTTC
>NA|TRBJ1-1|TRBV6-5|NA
CASSYLAQTLNTEAFF
TGTGCCAGCAGTTACTTGGCACAGACCTTGAACACTGAAGCTTTCTTT
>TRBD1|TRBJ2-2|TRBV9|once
CASSPRTGGSTGELFF
TGTGCCAGCAGCCCGAGGACAGGGGGCTCCACCGGGGAGCTGTTTTTT
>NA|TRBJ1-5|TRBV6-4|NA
CASRKGEGRSPLENQPQHF
TGTGCCAGCAGGAAGGGAGAGGGCCGATCGCCCCTAGAGAATCAGCCCCAGCATTTT
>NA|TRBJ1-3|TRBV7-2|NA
CASTLMSLRSGNTIYF
TGTGCCAGCACCCTAATGAGCTTGAGGTCCGGAAACACCATATATTTT
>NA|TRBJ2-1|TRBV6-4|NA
CASSVDPHSYNEQFF
TGTGCCAGCAGTGTGGACCCCCACTCCTACAATGAGCAGTTCTTC
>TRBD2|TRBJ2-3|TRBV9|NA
CASTLGGADTQYF
TGTGCCAGCACCCTGGGGGGGGCAGATACGCAGTATTTT
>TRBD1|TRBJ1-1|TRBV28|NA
CASSRTRGQLAFF
TGTGCCAGCAGTCGTACAAGGGGGCAGCTAGCTTTCTTT
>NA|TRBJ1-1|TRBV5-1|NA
CASSLPGGAGSAFF
TGCGCCAGCAGCTTGCCCGGGGGCGCGGGATCTGCTTTCTTT
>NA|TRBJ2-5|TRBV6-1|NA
CASSEGGHLRETQYF
TGTGCCAGCAGTGAAGGGGGACACCTCCGAGAGACCCAGTACTTC
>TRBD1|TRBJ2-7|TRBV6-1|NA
CASSRDRDYEQYF
TGTGCCAGCAGCCGGGACAGGGACTACGAGCAGTACTTC
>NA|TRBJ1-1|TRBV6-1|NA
CASSPATVVRTEAFF
TGTGCCAGCAGCCCCGCCACGGTGGTCCGAACTGAAGCTTTCTTT
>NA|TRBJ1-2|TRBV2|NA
CASTGINYGYTF
TGTGCCAGTACAGGGATTAACTATGGCTACACCTTC
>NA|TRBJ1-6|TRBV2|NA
CASTRVRESPLHF
TGTGCCAGCACTAGGGTCAGGGAATCACCCCTCCACTTT
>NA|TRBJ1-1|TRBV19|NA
CATITGDTLRPAFF
TGTGCCACCATTACCGGGGACACCCTCAGGCCAGCTTTCTTT
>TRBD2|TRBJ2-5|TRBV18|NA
CASSPPSGGAGETQYF
TGTGCCAGCTCACCACCCAGCGGGGGGGCCGGAGAGACCCAGTACTTC
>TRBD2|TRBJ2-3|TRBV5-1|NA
CASSFYSTSGVTDTQYF
TGCGCCAGCAGCTTTTACTCGACTAGCGGGGTCACAGATACGCAGTATTTT
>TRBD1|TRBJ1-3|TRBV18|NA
CASSQQGASSGNTIYF
TGTGCCAGCTCACAACAGGGGGCCAGCTCTGGAAACACCATATATTTT
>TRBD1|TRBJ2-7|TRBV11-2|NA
CASSLGVGTAYEQYF
TGTGCCAGCAGCTTAGGGGTCGGGACAGCCTACGAGCAGTACTTC
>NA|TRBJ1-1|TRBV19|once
CASIKGRYMNTEAFF
TGTGCCAGTATCAAGGGGAGGTACATGAACACTGAAGCTTTCTTT
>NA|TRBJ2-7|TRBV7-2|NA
CASSRSWGGATYEQYF
TGTGCCAGCAGCCGATCTTGGGGGGGGGCAACCTACGAGCAGTACTTC
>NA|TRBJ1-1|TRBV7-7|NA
CASSPPGGRATEAFF
TGTGCTAGCAGTCCCCCCGGAGGAAGGGCCACTGAAGCTTTCTTT
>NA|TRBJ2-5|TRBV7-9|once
CASSLGGTAYQETQYF
TGTGCCAGCAGCTTAGGCGGGACAGCGTACCAAGAGACCCAGTACTTC
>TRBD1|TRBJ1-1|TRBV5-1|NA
CASSSGQPNTEAFF
TGCGCCAGCAGTTCGGGACAGCCGAACACTGAAGCTTTCTTT
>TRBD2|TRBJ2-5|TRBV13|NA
CASRPPGGKTQYF
TGTGCCAGCAGGCCCCCGGGGGGGAAGACCCAGTACTTC
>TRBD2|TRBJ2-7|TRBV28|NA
CASFGASGRSYEQYF
TGTGCCAGCTTTGGGGCTAGCGGGAGATCCTACGAGCAGTACTTC
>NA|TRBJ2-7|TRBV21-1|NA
CASSNGTNEYEQYF
TGTGCCAGCAGCAATGGGACAAATGAATACGAGCAGTACTTC
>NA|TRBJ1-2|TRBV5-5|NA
CASSLTPPGAYGYTF
TGTGCCAGCAGCTTGACCCCCCCGGGGGCATATGGCTACACCTTC
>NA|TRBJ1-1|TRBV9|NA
CASSVAPMNTEAFF
TGTGCCAGCAGCGTAGCGCCGATGAACACTGAAGCTTTCTTT
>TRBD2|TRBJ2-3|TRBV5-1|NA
CASSIGTSGTTQYF
TGCGCCAGCAGCATCGGGACTAGCGGTACCACGCAGTATTTT